This is a list of T cell receptor beta chains from one sample in a study of blood T cell repertoires in COVID-19. Generated by immunoSEQ multiplex PCR, the TCRdb table keeps only in-frame clones and is missing some. The table lists some 30,000 clones, approximately 90% of them singletons. The sequencing input was peripheral blood. The receptors stem from a man aged 50-60 years with active or convalescent COVID-19. Each CDR3 is given with its conserved first and last residue. Each record gives: CDR3 DNA, CDR3 protein, clone size, V gene, J gene, D gene. The D gene is left open where the match is weak. Clone size is shown for a subset of rows, as once, few, many or a class of expanded clone.

cdr3_nt: TGTGCCAGCAGTTCCCGGGACACCCTTCAAGAGACCCAGTACTTC
cdr3_aa: CASSSRDTLQETQYF
clone_size: NA
v_call: TRBV28
j_call: TRBJ2-5
d_call: NA

cdr3_nt: TGTGCCAGCAGCCCGTCTCTAGCGGGAGCCTACAATGAGCAGTTCTTC
cdr3_aa: CASSPSLAGAYNEQFF
clone_size: NA
v_call: TRBV7-8
j_call: TRBJ2-1
d_call: TRBD2

cdr3_nt: TGTGCCAGCAGCTTAGTTTCGCCGAGCTCCTATAATTCACCCCTCCACTTT
cdr3_aa: CASSLVSPSSYNSPLHF
clone_size: NA
v_call: TRBV7-2
j_call: TRBJ1-6
d_call: NA

cdr3_nt: TGTGCCAGCAGCTCCTGGGACAGGATGGCAAGTGGCTACACCTTC
cdr3_aa: CASSSWDRMASGYTF
clone_size: once
v_call: TRBV3-1/TRBV3-2
j_call: TRBJ1-2
d_call: TRBD1

cdr3_nt: TGCGCCAGCAGCGGACATTCCGACACCATATATTTT
cdr3_aa: CASSGHSDTIYF
clone_size: NA
v_call: TRBV10-1
j_call: TRBJ1-3
d_call: NA

cdr3_nt: TGTGCCAGCTGCCTCTGTGGAGTCTATAGCAATCAGCCCCAGCATTTT
cdr3_aa: CASCLCGVYSNQPQHF
clone_size: NA
v_call: TRBV25-1
j_call: TRBJ1-5
d_call: NA

cdr3_nt: TGTGCCAGCAGTGAAGCGCTTAGACAGGGGAGCACTGAAGCTTTCTTT
cdr3_aa: CASSEALRQGSTEAFF
clone_size: NA
v_call: TRBV2
j_call: TRBJ1-1
d_call: TRBD1

cdr3_nt: TGTGCCAGCAGTTACCGGACTAGCGGGAGGCCGAGGGGGTACGAGCAGTACTTC
cdr3_aa: CASSYRTSGRPRGYEQYF
clone_size: NA
v_call: TRBV6-2/TRBV6-3
j_call: TRBJ2-7
d_call: TRBD2

cdr3_nt: TGTGCCAGCAGTTTATGGAGCGGGCCCTCCTACAATGAGCAGTTCTTC
cdr3_aa: CASSLWSGPSYNEQFF
clone_size: NA
v_call: TRBV28
j_call: TRBJ2-1
d_call: NA

cdr3_nt: TGTGCCAGTAGTATCGGGACAGGGGGCGAGCAGTACTTC
cdr3_aa: CASSIGTGGEQYF
clone_size: NA
v_call: TRBV19
j_call: TRBJ2-7
d_call: TRBD1

cdr3_nt: TGTGCCACCAGTGATTCCGCGGGGCCATCCTACAATGAGCAGTTCTTC
cdr3_aa: CATSDSAGPSYNEQFF
clone_size: NA
v_call: TRBV24-1
j_call: TRBJ2-1
d_call: NA

cdr3_nt: TGTGCCAGCAGTTTAGGAATGACGGGTTTTTGGGACACTGAAGCTTTCTTT
cdr3_aa: CASSLGMTGFWDTEAFF
clone_size: NA
v_call: TRBV28
j_call: TRBJ1-1
d_call: NA

cdr3_nt: TGTGCCAGCAGGGCTCCGGGGGACTCCTACAATGAGCAGTTCTTC
cdr3_aa: CASRAPGDSYNEQFF
clone_size: NA
v_call: TRBV9
j_call: TRBJ2-1
d_call: NA

cdr3_nt: TGCAGCGTTGAAGAGACTAGCGGATACACAGATACGCAGTATTTT
cdr3_aa: CSVEETSGYTDTQYF
clone_size: NA
v_call: TRBV29-1
j_call: TRBJ2-3
d_call: TRBD2

cdr3_nt: TGTGCCAGCAGTTACTGGGCAGCCCATGAGGGCTACACCTTC
cdr3_aa: CASSYWAAHEGYTF
clone_size: few
v_call: TRBV6-6
j_call: TRBJ1-2
d_call: NA

cdr3_nt: TGTGCCAGCAGCTATAGAGGGAGTGCTAGCGACAATGAGCAGTTCTTC
cdr3_aa: CASSYRGSASDNEQFF
clone_size: NA
v_call: TRBV11-2
j_call: TRBJ2-1
d_call: NA

cdr3_nt: TGTGCCAGCAGTTTATGGGGCTCTTTCAATGAGCAGTTCTTC
cdr3_aa: CASSLWGSFNEQFF
clone_size: NA
v_call: TRBV27
j_call: TRBJ2-1
d_call: NA

cdr3_nt: TGTGCCAGCAGTGTTGGGGCTGAGCAGTTCTTC
cdr3_aa: CASSVGAEQFF
clone_size: NA
v_call: TRBV6-4
j_call: TRBJ2-1
d_call: NA

cdr3_nt: TGCGCCAGCAGTGAGTCCAGTAGCGGCCCTTACAATGAGCAGTTCTTC
cdr3_aa: CASSESSSGPYNEQFF
clone_size: NA
v_call: TRBV10-2
j_call: TRBJ2-1
d_call: NA

cdr3_nt: TGTGCCAGCAGCCACGACCCGCCTGACACCGGGGTCTATGGCTACACCTTC
cdr3_aa: CASSHDPPDTGVYGYTF
clone_size: NA
v_call: TRBV3-1/TRBV3-2
j_call: TRBJ1-2
d_call: NA

cdr3_nt: TGTGCCAGCTCACCACTGGTCAGGGACTATGGCTACACCTTC
cdr3_aa: CASSPLVRDYGYTF
clone_size: NA
v_call: TRBV18
j_call: TRBJ1-2
d_call: NA

cdr3_nt: TGTGCCAGCAGTTTATACAGAGAAGAGACCCAGTACTTC
cdr3_aa: CASSLYREETQYF
clone_size: NA
v_call: TRBV28
j_call: TRBJ2-5
d_call: NA

cdr3_nt: TGCGCCAGCAGTGAGTCTCCGTCCCCCCGGGACAGGGGCTACGAGCAGTACTTC
cdr3_aa: CASSESPSPRDRGYEQYF
clone_size: NA
v_call: TRBV10-1
j_call: TRBJ2-7
d_call: TRBD1

cdr3_nt: TGCGCCAGCACCCGGACAGGGGATAATCAAGAGACCCAGTACTTC
cdr3_aa: CASTRTGDNQETQYF
clone_size: NA
v_call: TRBV5-1
j_call: TRBJ2-5
d_call: TRBD1

cdr3_nt: TGTGCCAGCAGTAACCAGGGTAGCAATCAGCCCCAGCATTTT
cdr3_aa: CASSNQGSNQPQHF
clone_size: once
v_call: TRBV6-5
j_call: TRBJ1-5
d_call: NA

cdr3_nt: TGTGCCAGCAGCTTAGCCGCGACAGGGAACTACGAGCAGTACTTC
cdr3_aa: CASSLAATGNYEQYF
clone_size: NA
v_call: TRBV7-9
j_call: TRBJ2-7
d_call: TRBD1

cdr3_nt: TGCGCCAGCAGCCGCGAAGGGGGCGGGAATGAGCAGTTCTTC
cdr3_aa: CASSREGGGNEQFF
clone_size: NA
v_call: TRBV5-1
j_call: TRBJ2-1
d_call: TRBD1

cdr3_nt: TGTGCCAGCAGTTTATTGTTTCGCAGGTATCAGCCCCAGCATTTT
cdr3_aa: CASSLLFRRYQPQHF
clone_size: NA
v_call: TRBV27
j_call: TRBJ1-5
d_call: NA

cdr3_nt: TGTGCCAGTAGTATAACCCACAGGTTGAGGAACTACGAGCAGTACTTC
cdr3_aa: CASSITHRLRNYEQYF
clone_size: few
v_call: TRBV19
j_call: TRBJ2-7
d_call: NA

cdr3_nt: TGTGCCAGCAGCTCCCGACAGATCCAGGCGACCACTGAAGCTTTCTTT
cdr3_aa: CASSSRQIQATTEAFF
clone_size: few
v_call: TRBV5-5
j_call: TRBJ1-1
d_call: NA

cdr3_nt: TGTGCCTGGAGTGAGGGGCGGCAGCCCCAGCATTTT
cdr3_aa: CAWSEGRQPQHF
clone_size: NA
v_call: TRBV30
j_call: TRBJ1-5
d_call: NA

cdr3_nt: TGTGCCACCCGAAAAACATATACCTACGAGCAGTACTTC
cdr3_aa: CATRKTYTYEQYF
clone_size: NA
v_call: TRBV28
j_call: TRBJ2-7
d_call: NA

cdr3_nt: TGTGCCAGTAGTGTCCGACTAGCGGGAGGTTGGACAGATACGCAGTATTTT
cdr3_aa: CASSVRLAGGWTDTQYF
clone_size: NA
v_call: TRBV19
j_call: TRBJ2-3
d_call: TRBD2

cdr3_nt: TGTGCCAGCTCGCCCGACAGGGGCCCTGGAAACACCATATATTTT
cdr3_aa: CASSPDRGPGNTIYF
clone_size: NA
v_call: TRBV18
j_call: TRBJ1-3
d_call: TRBD1

cdr3_nt: TGCGCCAGCAGTAACCTATTCGACAGGGGGAACACTGAAGCTTTCTTT
cdr3_aa: CASSNLFDRGNTEAFF
clone_size: NA
v_call: TRBV10-1
j_call: TRBJ1-1
d_call: TRBD1

cdr3_nt: TGCGCCAGCAGCTTGGGATCGGGGGGCGAGGAGACCCAGTACTTC
cdr3_aa: CASSLGSGGEETQYF
clone_size: NA
v_call: TRBV5-1
j_call: TRBJ2-5
d_call: NA

cdr3_nt: TGCGCCAGCAGCCCCCAGGGAATCCCCTTTTCACCCCTCCACTTT
cdr3_aa: CASSPQGIPFSPLHF
clone_size: NA
v_call: TRBV5-1
j_call: TRBJ1-6
d_call: NA

cdr3_nt: TGTGCCAGCAGTCCCTCAATGAGGAGAAATGAAAAACTGTTTTTT
cdr3_aa: CASSPSMRRNEKLFF
clone_size: NA
v_call: TRBV27
j_call: TRBJ1-4
d_call: NA

cdr3_nt: TGCGCCAGCAGCTGGGGGACTAGCGGGAACGAGCAGTACTTC
cdr3_aa: CASSWGTSGNEQYF
clone_size: NA
v_call: TRBV5-1
j_call: TRBJ2-7
d_call: TRBD2